The subject of this entry is one T cell receptor beta chain. The antigen is not known. CD45RO negativity and positive selection for CCR7 defined naive CD8 cells, a population that excluded terminally differentiated effector memory CD45RA+ cells. The sample originates from a study of shared clonotypes between healthy human individuals. Study-wide points: It was only blood that was sampled, and tissue repertoires likely differ.

Deep was the level at which the assay was run. TCRdb's table, derived via immunoSEQ multiplex PCR, lists solely in-frame clones and lacks some. The repertoire includes millions of clones, about 93% of them detected once, and roughly 1.8% sits in the top ten. Germline V CDR1 and CDR2: LGHNA, YSLEER. The CDR3 covers 15 residues. V was shortened by 1 base and J by 5 bases, with 15 bases between the two germline ends. Sequencing input: naive CD8+ T cells from PBMCs. The TCR sequence derives from a man between 18 and 35 years old in good health. Some clones in this sample may be carry-over from other donors' samples. The chain combines TRBV4-3 with TRBJ2-7; D might be TRBD2 (5 bases). Here the CDR3 reads CASSQVTTLDHEQYF. In DNA, the CDR3 is TGCGCCAGCAGCCAAGTGACTACCTTAGACCACGAGCAGTACTTC.